This is a list of T cell receptor beta chains from one sample in a study of blood T cell repertoires in COVID-19. The repertoire was sequenced with immunoSEQ multiplex PCR; TCRdb's copy has only in-frame clones and lacks some. The sample consists of some 140,000 clones, approximately 77% of them appearing once. Sequencing used peripheral blood. These receptor sequences come from a man older than 75 with acute or convalescent COVID-19. Both conserved end residues are part of each CDR3. D genes are given only for firm matches. Some rows have no size entry. The others give once, few or many, or a class for an expanded clone.

v_gene: TRBV7-3
j_gene: TRBJ2-2
d_gene: NA
abundance: NA
CDR3aa: CASSPGTIGELFF
CDR3nt: TGTGCCAGCAGCCCGGGGACAATCGGGGAGCTGTTTTTT

v_gene: TRBV19
j_gene: TRBJ2-7
d_gene: NA
abundance: NA
CDR3aa: CASSQGYEQYF
CDR3nt: TGTGCCAGTTCACAGGGATACGAGCAGTACTTC

v_gene: TRBV5-1
j_gene: TRBJ1-3
d_gene: NA
abundance: NA
CDR3aa: CASSLGTVLNTIYF
CDR3nt: TGCGCCAGCAGCTTGGGTACAGTCCTGAACACCATATATTTT

v_gene: TRBV3-1/TRBV3-2
j_gene: TRBJ2-7
d_gene: TRBD2
abundance: NA
CDR3aa: CASSQMRLGLANTYEQYF
CDR3nt: TGTGCCAGCAGCCAAATGAGGCTGGGACTAGCGAATACCTACGAGCAGTACTTC

v_gene: TRBV27
j_gene: TRBJ2-7
d_gene: TRBD1
abundance: few
CDR3aa: CASRFRTGGYEQYF
CDR3nt: TGTGCCAGCAGATTTCGGACAGGGGGCTACGAGCAGTACTTC

v_gene: TRBV18
j_gene: TRBJ2-1
d_gene: NA
abundance: NA
CDR3aa: CASSLGGGEQFF
CDR3nt: TGTGCCAGCTCATTAGGGGGTGGAGAGCAGTTCTTC

v_gene: TRBV6-5
j_gene: TRBJ2-5
d_gene: NA
abundance: NA
CDR3aa: CASSSARIVGETQYF
CDR3nt: TGTGCCAGCAGTTCCGCCAGGATTGTCGGAGAGACCCAGTACTTC

v_gene: TRBV5-1
j_gene: TRBJ2-3
d_gene: TRBD2
abundance: NA
CDR3aa: CASSLWPPRGGGASQTDTQYF
CDR3nt: TGCGCCAGCAGCTTGTGGCCTCCGAGAGGCGGGGGGGCCTCACAGACAGATACGCAGTATTTT

v_gene: TRBV6-5
j_gene: TRBJ1-6
d_gene: NA
abundance: NA
CDR3aa: CASNRDRDNSPLHF
CDR3nt: TGTGCCAGCAACCGGGATAGGGATAATTCACCCCTCCACTTT

v_gene: TRBV13
j_gene: TRBJ1-4
d_gene: TRBD1
abundance: NA
CDR3aa: CASSLGQGREKLFF
CDR3nt: TGTGCCAGCAGCTTGGGACAGGGAAGGGAAAAACTGTTTTTT

v_gene: TRBV4-2
j_gene: TRBJ2-4
d_gene: TRBD1
abundance: NA
CDR3aa: CASSQERGHRTIF
CDR3nt: TGTGCCAGCAGCCAAGAAAGGGGGCACCGAACCATCTTC

v_gene: TRBV5-6
j_gene: TRBJ2-2
d_gene: TRBD1
abundance: NA
CDR3aa: CASSRDRGLILNTGELFF
CDR3nt: TGTGCCAGCAGCAGGGACAGGGGGCTTATCCTAAACACCGGGGAGCTGTTTTTT

v_gene: TRBV7-3
j_gene: TRBJ2-1
d_gene: NA
abundance: NA
CDR3aa: CASSSVLGNEQFF
CDR3nt: TGTGCCAGCAGCTCGGTTCTCGGCAATGAGCAGTTCTTC

v_gene: TRBV15
j_gene: TRBJ1-2
d_gene: NA
abundance: once
CDR3aa: CATSRGLAGSNYGYTF
CDR3nt: TGTGCCACCAGCAGAGGATTGGCGGGCAGTAACTATGGCTACACCTTC

v_gene: TRBV19
j_gene: TRBJ1-4
d_gene: TRBD1
abundance: NA
CDR3aa: CASSPTQNRGSGKLFF
CDR3nt: TGTGCCAGCAGCCCAACCCAGAACAGGGGGTCTGGAAAACTGTTTTTT

v_gene: TRBV2
j_gene: TRBJ2-5
d_gene: TRBD2
abundance: once
CDR3aa: CASSTGTSGGGTQYF
CDR3nt: TGTGCCAGCAGTACCGGGACTAGCGGGGGAGGGACCCAGTACTTC

v_gene: TRBV18
j_gene: TRBJ2-5
d_gene: NA
abundance: NA
CDR3aa: CASSPTSGVGGETQYF
CDR3nt: TGTGCCAGCTCACCAACGTCAGGGGTTGGTGGAGAGACCCAGTACTTC

v_gene: TRBV29-1
j_gene: TRBJ1-6
d_gene: NA
abundance: few
CDR3aa: CSVVARGTYNSPLHF
CDR3nt: TGCAGCGTTGTAGCCAGAGGAACATATAATTCACCCCTCCACTTT

v_gene: TRBV6-1
j_gene: TRBJ2-1
d_gene: NA
abundance: NA
CDR3aa: CASSETGNNEQFF
CDR3nt: TGTGCCAGCAGTGAAACAGGGAACAATGAGCAGTTCTTC

v_gene: TRBV5-4
j_gene: TRBJ2-4
d_gene: TRBD1
abundance: NA
CDR3aa: CASSVTGTSKNIQYF
CDR3nt: TGTGCCAGCAGCGTGACAGGGACCTCCAAAAACATTCAGTACTTC

v_gene: TRBV19
j_gene: TRBJ1-2
d_gene: TRBD1
abundance: few
CDR3aa: CASTETGLASRGYTF
CDR3nt: TGTGCCAGTACCGAGACAGGGTTAGCATCGCGGGGCTACACCTTC

v_gene: TRBV5-1
j_gene: TRBJ1-2
d_gene: TRBD1
abundance: NA
CDR3aa: CASSLAIGTGSGYGYTF
CDR3nt: TGCGCCAGCAGCTTGGCCATAGGGACAGGGTCCGGCTATGGCTACACCTTC

v_gene: TRBV3-1/TRBV3-2
j_gene: TRBJ2-4
d_gene: NA
abundance: few
CDR3aa: CASSQGLDIQYF
CDR3nt: TGTGCCAGCAGCCAGGGCCTGGACATTCAGTACTTC

v_gene: TRBV7-9
j_gene: TRBJ1-5
d_gene: NA
abundance: NA
CDR3aa: CASSPDSNQPQHF
CDR3nt: TGTGCCAGCAGCCCGGACAGTAATCAGCCCCAGCATTTT

v_gene: TRBV28
j_gene: TRBJ2-3
d_gene: TRBD2
abundance: NA
CDR3aa: CASETSGGLDTQYF
CDR3nt: TGTGCCAGCGAGACTAGCGGGGGCCTAGATACGCAGTATTTT

v_gene: TRBV16
j_gene: TRBJ1-1
d_gene: TRBD1
abundance: NA
CDR3aa: CASSQSVLDRAGTEAFF
CDR3nt: TGTGCCAGCAGCCAATCCGTCCTGGACAGGGCGGGGACTGAAGCTTTCTTT

v_gene: TRBV29-1
j_gene: TRBJ2-7
d_gene: TRBD1
abundance: once
CDR3aa: CSARDSLTGEQYF
CDR3nt: TGCAGCGCACGGGACAGCCTTACGGGCGAGCAGTACTTC

v_gene: TRBV7-8
j_gene: TRBJ2-7
d_gene: TRBD1
abundance: NA
CDR3aa: CASSFRTGVLDEQYF
CDR3nt: TGTGCCAGCAGCTTTAGGACAGGGGTTTTGGACGAGCAGTACTTC

v_gene: TRBV19
j_gene: TRBJ2-2
d_gene: NA
abundance: NA
CDR3aa: CASTFLSSGELFF
CDR3nt: TGTGCCAGTACCTTTCTTAGTTCCGGGGAGCTGTTTTTT

v_gene: TRBV27
j_gene: TRBJ2-1
d_gene: TRBD2
abundance: NA
CDR3aa: CASSGILGRGGRNEQFF
CDR3nt: TGTGCCAGCAGTGGTATTTTAGGGCGGGGGGGCCGGAATGAGCAGTTCTTC

v_gene: TRBV5-6
j_gene: TRBJ1-1
d_gene: NA
abundance: few
CDR3aa: CASSLSDSPEAFF
CDR3nt: TGTGCCAGCAGCTTGTCCGACAGTCCTGAAGCTTTCTTT

v_gene: TRBV5-1
j_gene: TRBJ2-5
d_gene: NA
abundance: NA
CDR3aa: CASSLMTVGQETQYF
CDR3nt: TGCGCCAGCAGCTTGATGACAGTTGGGCAAGAGACCCAGTACTTC

v_gene: TRBV19
j_gene: TRBJ1-4
d_gene: NA
abundance: NA
CDR3aa: CATQQAWGEKLFF
CDR3nt: TGTGCCACCCAACAGGCATGGGGAGAAAAACTGTTTTTT

v_gene: TRBV2
j_gene: TRBJ2-4
d_gene: NA
abundance: NA
CDR3aa: CASRGRTSAKNIQYF
CDR3nt: TGTGCCAGCAGGGGGAGGACTTCGGCCAAAAACATTCAGTACTTC

v_gene: TRBV20-1
j_gene: TRBJ2-7
d_gene: NA
abundance: NA
CDR3aa: CSASKGPTYEQYF
CDR3nt: TGCAGTGCTAGTAAGGGGCCGACCTACGAGCAGTACTTC

v_gene: TRBV9
j_gene: TRBJ2-3
d_gene: TRBD2
abundance: NA
CDR3aa: CASSKGASGDTDTQYF
CDR3nt: TGTGCCAGCAGCAAAGGGGCTAGCGGGGACACAGATACGCAGTATTTT

v_gene: TRBV5-1
j_gene: TRBJ2-1
d_gene: TRBD2
abundance: once
CDR3aa: CASRGELAGGIGEQFF
CDR3nt: TGCGCCAGCAGAGGAGAACTAGCGGGGGGGATCGGTGAGCAGTTCTTC